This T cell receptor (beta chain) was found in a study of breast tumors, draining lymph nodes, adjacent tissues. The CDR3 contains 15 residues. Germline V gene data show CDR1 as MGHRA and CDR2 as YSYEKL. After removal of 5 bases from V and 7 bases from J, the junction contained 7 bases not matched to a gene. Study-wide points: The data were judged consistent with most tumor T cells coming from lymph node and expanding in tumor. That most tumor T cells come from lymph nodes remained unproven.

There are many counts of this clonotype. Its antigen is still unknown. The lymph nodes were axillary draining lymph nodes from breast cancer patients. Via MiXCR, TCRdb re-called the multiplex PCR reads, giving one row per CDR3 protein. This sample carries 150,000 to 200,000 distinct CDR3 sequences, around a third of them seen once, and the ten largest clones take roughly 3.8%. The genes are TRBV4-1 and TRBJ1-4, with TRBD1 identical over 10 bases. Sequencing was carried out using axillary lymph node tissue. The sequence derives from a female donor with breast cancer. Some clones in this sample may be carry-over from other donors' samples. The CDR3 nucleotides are TGCGCCAGCAGCAAAGTCGGGACAGGGGTTGAAAAACTGTTTTTT. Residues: CASSKVGTGVEKLFF.